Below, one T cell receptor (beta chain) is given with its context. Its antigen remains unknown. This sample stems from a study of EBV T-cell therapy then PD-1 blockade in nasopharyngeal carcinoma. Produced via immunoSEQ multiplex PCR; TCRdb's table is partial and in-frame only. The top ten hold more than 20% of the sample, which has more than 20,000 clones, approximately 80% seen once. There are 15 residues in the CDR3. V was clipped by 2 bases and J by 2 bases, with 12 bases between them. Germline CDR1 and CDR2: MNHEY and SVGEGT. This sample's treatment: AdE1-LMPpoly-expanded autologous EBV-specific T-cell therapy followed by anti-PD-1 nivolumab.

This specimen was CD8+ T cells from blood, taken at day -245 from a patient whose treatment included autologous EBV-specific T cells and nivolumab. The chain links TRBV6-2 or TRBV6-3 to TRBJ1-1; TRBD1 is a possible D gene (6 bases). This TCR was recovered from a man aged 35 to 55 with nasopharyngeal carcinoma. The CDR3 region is CASSYLGQPNTEAFF. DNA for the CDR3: TGTGCCAGCAGTTACCTCGGACAGCCTAACACTGAAGCTTTCTTT.